The source of this TCR beta chain is a study of shared clonotypes between healthy human individuals. Study-wide background: Donors were two women and a few men aged 18 to 49. The plates for each donor numbered three CD4 naive, three CD4 memory, two CD8 naive and one CD8 memory.

Sequenced by immunoSEQ multiplex PCR; TCRdb stores in-frame clones only, minus some. The repertoire has under 2,000,000 clones, over 85% of them found once; the top ten carry more than 0.95%. Cells designated naive CD8 were CD45RO-negative and were positively selected for CCR7, with terminally differentiated effector memory CD45RA+ cells excluded. The specimen was naive CD8+ T cells sorted from blood. The source is a man younger than 30 in good health.

The CDR3, as DNA: TGCGCCAGCAGCTTGGTCTTTCCGACTAGCGGTGGAGAGACCCAGTACTTC. Translation gives CASSLVFPTSGGETQYF. The V and J genes are TRBV5-1 and TRBJ2-5; 9 nucleotides line up with TRBD2. The CDR3 sequence is 17 residues long. In germline, CDR1 is SGHRS, CDR2 YFSETQ. Unmatched junction bases numbered 10, after V lost 0 bases and J lost 4 bases.